The present TCR beta chain was sequenced within a study of technical replicates of blood from a few donors. Profiling relied on immunoSEQ multiplex PCR, and the TCRdb table lists in-frame clones only, not all of them. The sample has approximately 94,000 clones; about 96% are singletons. Germline V gene lookup returns CDR1 MNHNS and CDR2 SASEGT. Trimming removed 2 bases at V and 7 bases at J, with 14 bases between. The CDR3 runs to 15 residues. The chain uses TRBV6-1 and TRBJ2-2, with a weak D call TRBD2 (5 bases). This TCR was sampled from a human donor in good health. The sample was T cells isolated from PBMCs. The DNA of the CDR3 is TGTGCCAGCAGTGAATTTAGGGAGTCGGGCGGGGAGCTGTTTTTT. It is translated as CASSEFRESGGELFF.